This T cell receptor (beta chain) derives from a study of siplizumab effects on memory and regulatory T cells. Broader study findings: Apparently key alloresponse contributors, naive T cells also seemed more diverse than memory cells. Naive or memory phenotype assignment was not possible for roughly 80-95% of proliferating CD4+ or CD8+ clones. Treg-derived clones made up an average of about 64% of mappable alloreactive CD4+ clones with siplizumab and 25% to 30% in controls. In siplizumab cultures, the suppressive function of proliferating Tregs remained unconfirmed.

Libraries were prepared by immunoSEQ multiplex PCR; TCRdb keeps only in-frame clonotypes and omits some of them. The data show some 99,000 clones, with 90% to 95% seen just once and approximately 0.73% held by the top ten. About this clone itself: Its matching antigen is unknown.

The source material was Tregs sorted from blood. The receptor comes from a human donor in good health.

CDR3 sequence (DNA): TGTGCCAGCAGTCTTAACAGGGGGCGTGGACAGCCCCAGCATTTT. This codes for CASSLNRGRGQPQHF. V usage is TRBV6-5 and J usage is TRBJ1-5; TRBD1 matches at 9 bases. J was trimmed by 7 bases and V by 5 bases; bases with no gene match: 9. CDR3 length: 15 residues. Looked up from germline, CDR1 is MNHEY and CDR2 is SVGAGI.